A single sample is the source of the 24 T cell receptor beta chains below, sequenced in a study of blood T cell repertoires in COVID-19. Using immunoSEQ multiplex PCR, the repertoire was profiled, and TCRdb retains in-frame clones only, with some absent. The top ten hold around a tenth of the sample, which has about 310,000 clones, over 75% seen once. Sequencing input: PBMCs or T cells enriched from blood (not recorded which). The receptors derive from a woman aged 40 to 49 who had recovered from COVID-19.

The chain uses TRBV10-3 and TRBJ1-5; D not resolved. Deletions cut 8 bases from V and 3 bases from J, with 17 bases between. Germline V gene data show CDR1 as ENHRY and CDR2 as SYGVKD. This CDR3 has 15 residues. In DNA, the CDR3 is TGTGCCATCTCCGAGAGGGCCGTCGACAATCAGCCCCAGCATTTT. As protein: CAISERAVDNQPQHF.

This chain connects TRBV12-3 or TRBV12-4 to TRBJ2-3; 10 positions match TRBD1. The CDR3 contains 13 residues. The V and J ends lost 7 bases and 6 bases, in that order; junction bases with no gene match: 4. Written as DNA, the CDR3 is TGTGCCAGCACTCGACAGGGGGCGGATACGCAGTATTTT. This gives the protein CASTRQGADTQYF.

The genes are TRBV9 and TRBJ2-5; 9 bases align to TRBD1. Germline V CDR1 and CDR2: SGDLS, YYNGEE. The V gene end was trimmed by 0 bases and the J gene end by 5 bases; junction bases not matched to a gene: 5. The CDR3 consists of 15 residues. The CDR3 DNA reads TGTGCCAGCAGCGTAGACAGGGGGCAGGGCGAGACCCAGTACTTC. Translation: CASSVDRGQGETQYF.

The rearrangement links TRBV29-1 to TRBJ2-2; D is ambiguous. V lost 0 bases and J lost 7, with 9 bases in between. This CDR3 is 13 amino acids long. Germline V lookup: CDR1 SQVTM, CDR2 ANQGSEA. This CDR3 reads CSVEDPVHGELFF. DNA for the CDR3: TGCAGCGTTGAAGATCCAGTCCACGGGGAGCTGTTTTTT.

The V and J genes are TRBV6-5 and TRBJ2-7; 9 bases align to TRBD1. The CDR3 is 15 residues long. Trimming at V came to 6 bases and at J to 4 bases, leaving 10 bases not matched to a gene. Germline V gene sequence: CDR1 MNHEY, CDR2 SVGAGI. The CDR3 loop is CASRPEGQGSYEQYF. The CDR3, as DNA: TGTGCCAGCAGACCCGAAGGACAGGGGTCGTACGAGCAGTACTTC.

CDR3 sequence: CASSLSALQGLEETQYF. CDR3 DNA: TGTGCCAGCAGCTTATCGGCGCTTCAGGGCCTGGAAGAGACCCAGTACTTC. The V and J genes are TRBV7-3 and TRBJ2-5; perhaps TRBD1 as D (5 bases). The germline V gene encodes CDR1 SGHTA and CDR2 FQGTGA. V lost 2 bases and J 3 bases, leaving 19 bases between the germline ends. The CDR3 totals 17 residues.

The chain joins TRBV28 to TRBJ1-3, with 11 bases aligning to TRBD1. This CDR3 is 15 amino acids long. The V and J ends lost 5 bases and 8 bases, in that order; junction bases with no gene match: 8. Per the germline V gene, CDR1 is MDHEN and CDR2 is SYDVKM. CDR3 in amino acids: CASSTQDRGRYTIYF. The CDR3 DNA is TGTGCCAGCAGTACACAGGACAGGGGGCGGTACACCATATATTTT.

J is TRBJ2-3 and V is TRBV7-9; tentatively, D is TRBD1 (5 bases). Germline lookup yields CDR1 SEHNR and CDR2 FQNEAQ (reference sequence). The CDR3 consists of 15 residues. Between the trimmed V and J ends, which lost 5 bases and 2 bases, there was a span of 14 bases. The CDR3 is CASSIDRGHTDTQYF. The CDR3 DNA reads TGTGCCAGCAGCATAGACAGAGGACACACAGATACGCAGTATTTT.

This clone appeared a single time. The genes are TRBV7-2 and TRBJ2-1; a possible D gene is TRBD1 (5 bases). CDR3 size: 12 residues. The ends were cut back, 1 base at V and 11 bases at J, with 9 bases in the middle. Germline CDR1 reads SGHTA; CDR2 reads FQGNSA. The CDR3 coding sequence is TGTGCCAGCAGCTTAGACGCGGACAAGCAGTTCTTC. The encoded protein is CASSLDADKQFF. The full variable domain, completed using reference TRBV7-2 and TRBJ2-1, is GAGVSQSPSNKVTEKGKDVELRCDPISGHTALYWYRQSLGQGLEFLIYFQGNSAPDKSGLPSDRFSAERTGGSVSTLTIQRTQQEDSAVYLCASSLDADKQFFGPGTRLTVL.

This chain uses TRBV5-6 with TRBJ2-1; 9 nucleotides line up with TRBD2. V dropped 2 bases and J dropped 6; count of bases not matched to a gene: 6. CDR1 SGHDT and CDR2 YYEEEE come from the germline V gene. The CDR3 is made up of 15 amino acids. In nucleotides, the CDR3 is TGTGCCAGCAGCTTACCTAGCGGGAATCGCAATGAGCAGTTCTTC. Translation: CASSLPSGNRNEQFF.

V gene TRBV29-1 combines with J gene TRBJ1-2, with D maybe TRBD1 (6 bases). CDR3 size: 13 residues. Trimming shortened V by 4 bases and J by 4 bases, and 13 bases separated the two germline ends. Germline V gene data show CDR1 as SQVTM and CDR2 as ANQGSEA. This CDR3 is CSVAPTGTYGYTF. The DNA for the CDR3 is TGCAGCGTTGCCCCAACAGGGACCTATGGCTACACCTTC. Based on the CDR3 plus reference TRBV29-1 and TRBJ1-2, the full variable domain is SAVISQKPSRDICQRGTSLTIQCQVDSQVTMMFWYRQQPGQSLTLIATANQGSEATYESGFVIDKFPISRPNLTFSTLTVSNMSPEDSSIYLCSVAPTGTYGYTFGSGTRLTVV.

CDR3: CASNSPGGGYGYTF. CDR3 nucleotide sequence: TGTGCCAGTAATTCTCCAGGGGGCGGCTATGGCTACACCTTC. The rearrangement links TRBV19 to TRBJ1-2; 8 bases fit TRBD1. The V gene's germline CDR1 is LNHDA and CDR2 SQIVND (reference sequence). The CDR3 spans 14 residues. Trimming took 7 bases from V and 4 from J; bases not matched to a gene: 8.

V usage is TRBV15 and J usage is TRBJ2-1, with D possibly being TRBD1 (7 bases). This CDR3 spans 14 amino acids. The germline V gene encodes CDR1 LNHNV and CDR2 YYDKDF (reference sequence). Trimming took off 5 bases at V and 5 bases at J, with 13 bases between the two ends. CDR3: CATSWRGQNNEQFF. Here the CDR3 DNA reads TGTGCCACCAGCTGGCGGGGACAGAACAATGAGCAGTTCTTC. Full variable domain (outside the CDR3, taken from reference TRBV15 and TRBJ2-1): DAMVIQNPRYQVTQFGKPVTLSCSQTLNHNVMYWYQQKSSQAPKLLFHYYDKDFNNEADTPDNFQSRRPNTSFCFLDIRSPGLGDTAMYLCATSWRGQNNEQFFGPGTRLTVL.

This chain connects TRBV4-1 to TRBJ1-4, with 9 bases matching TRBD1. V shed 3 bases and J 8 bases; nucleotides not matched to a gene: 4. Germline V CDR1 and CDR2: MGHRA, YSYEKL. This CDR3 is built from 14 residues. Here the CDR3 reads CASSHADRGEKLFF. The CDR3 DNA reads as TGCGCCAGCAGCCATGCAGACAGGGGGGAAAAACTGTTTTTT.

This clone was picked up a small number of times. The chain joins TRBV25-1 to TRBJ2-7; D is ambiguous. The germline V gene has CDR1 MGHDK and CDR2 SYGVNS. V lost 1 base to trimming and J lost 7 bases, with 17 bases between them. CDR3 length: 15 amino acids. CDR3 sequence (DNA): TGTGCCAGCAGTGAATCCCCGTATAGTTTTGGTGAGCAGTACTTC. Residues: CASSESPYSFGEQYF.

The chain carries TRBV2 and TRBJ2-1; weak D call: TRBD1 (5 bases). The length of the CDR3 is 14 residues. With 4 bases removed from V and 1 base from J, the gap between germline ends came to 8 bases. CDR1 is SNHLY and CDR2 is FYNNEI in the germline V gene. In DNA form, the CDR3 reads TGTGCCAGCAGTGGAGACAGATCCTACAATGAGCAGTTCTTC. Translation: CASSGDRSYNEQFF.

J is TRBJ2-7 and V is TRBV19; 7 bases align to TRBD2. Germline trimming cut 4 bases from V and 0 bases from J; bases unmatched to any gene: 3. CDR1 LNHDA and CDR2 SQIVND come from the germline V gene (reference sequence). The CDR3 runs to 14 residues. CDR3 bases: TGTGCCAGTAGTAGCCAGCGGGACTCCTACGAGCAGTACTTC. It is translated as CASSSQRDSYEQYF.

V gene TRBV30 combines with J gene TRBJ2-7; 8 bases fit TRBD2. The CDR3 loop spans 15 amino acids. Looked up from germline, CDR1 is GTSNPN and CDR2 is SVGIG (reference sequence). The V segment lost 0 bases and the J segment 3 bases; nucleotides outside the gene matches: 7. As DNA, the CDR3 is TGTGCCTGGAGTGTACGGCGGGGGGCCAACTACGAGCAGTACTTC. This codes for CAWSVRRGANYEQYF.

A single count supports this clone. In DNA form, the CDR3 reads TGTGCCAGTGCTCAGTCGGGAATTAGCAATCAGCCCCAGCATTTT. Translated: CASAQSGISNQPQHF. This chain connects TRBV19 to TRBJ1-5; D uncertain. The CDR3 sequence is 15 residues long. Between the trimmed V and J ends, which lost 8 bases and 0 bases, there was a span of 14 bases. Looked up from germline, CDR1 is LNHDA and CDR2 is SQIVND (reference sequence).

This rearrangement joins TRBV7-2 to TRBJ2-1; tentatively, D is TRBD2 (5 bases). Between the trimmed V and J ends, which lost 2 bases and 7 bases, there was a span of 12 bases. Germline V CDR1 and CDR2: SGHTA, FQGNSA. The CDR3 length is 14 residues. CDR3 sequence: CASSLQPSSNEQFF. CDR3 nucleotide sequence: TGTGCCAGCAGCTTACAGCCTAGCTCTAATGAGCAGTTCTTC.

The chain has TRBV28 and TRBJ1-5, with D possibly being TRBD1 (5 bases). V lost 2 bases to trimming and J lost 0 bases, with 11 bases between them. The CDR3 totals 16 residues. Germline V lookup: CDR1 MDHEN, CDR2 SYDVKM. In nucleotides, the CDR3 is TGTGCCAGCAGTTTAGGATCGGACATTAGCAATCAGCCCCAGCATTTT. Translating it yields CASSLGSDISNQPQHF.

The chain joins TRBV28 to TRBJ2-7, with D unclear. This CDR3 is built from 14 residues. Germline CDR1 reads MDHEN; CDR2 reads SYDVKM. V was pared by 4 bases and J by 7 bases, with 17 bases between. CDR3 coding DNA: TGTGCCAGCAGTTCACCTCCTATGGTGCGGGAGCAGTACTTC. Protein sequence: CASSSPPMVREQYF.

V is TRBV2 and J is TRBJ1-4; TRBD1 matches at 12 bases. V lost 8 bases to trimming and J lost 2 bases; unmatched junction nucleotides: 12. This CDR3 comprises 18 residues. CDR1 and CDR2 (germline): SNHLY, FYNNEI. The CDR3 DNA reads TGTGCCAGCGGGGGAGGGACAGGGGGCGCGATCACTAATGAAAAACTGTTTTTT. As protein: CASGGGTGGAITNEKLFF.

The rearrangement joins TRBV29-1 to TRBJ2-1, with TRBD1 as a possible D gene (7 bases). V was cut by 7 bases and J by 4 bases, with 17 bases left in between. The CDR3 length is 14 residues. Per germline, CDR1 SQVTM and CDR2 ANQGSEA. The CDR3 reads CSAPGGTPYNEQFF. CDR3 DNA: TGCAGCGCCCCAGGGGGGACACCATACAATGAGCAGTTCTTC.